This T cell receptor (beta chain) is from a study of glioma-infiltrating T cells. This clonotype was recorded many times. The CDR3 extends over 14 amino acids. V was clipped by 5 bases and J by 1 base, with 12 bases between them. Per the germline V gene, CDR1 is MNHEY and CDR2 is SMNVEV (reference sequence). Using RNA template, CDR3s of TCR alpha and beta were amplified with iRepertoire arm-PCR. TCRdb fed the multiplex PCR reads into MiXCR, producing one record per CDR3 protein. The sample shows about 130,000 distinct CDR3 sequences, roughly 25% of them seen only once. The genes are TRBV27 and TRBJ2-7; D gene unclear. The receptor was isolated from a human donor with low-grade glioma or glioblastoma, undergoing nonglioma brain surgery, or in good health (not recorded which). The specimen was glioma tissue, nonneoplastic brain tissue, or PBMCs (not recorded which). The CDR3 sequence: CASSLNRASYEQYF. DNA for the CDR3: TGTGCCAGCAGTCTAAACCGGGCTTCCTACGAGCAGTACTTC.